The source of this T cell receptor (beta chain) is a study of OX40 agonist ivuxolimab in advanced cancers. Profiled with immunoSEQ multiplex PCR; TCRdb holds only in-frame clones, not every one. The table includes around 69,000 clones, roughly nine tenths detected once. CDR1 and CDR2 from the germline V gene are LNHDA and SQIVND (reference sequence). The CDR3 spans 18 residues. Unmatched junction bases numbered 9, after V lost 4 bases and J lost 0 bases. The chain couples TRBV19 to TRBJ2-2; 9 bases are a match to TRBD2. Source: CD4+ or CD8+ T cells sorted from blood, taken in a trial of the OX40 agonist ivuxolimab. The sequence was obtained from an adult with an advanced solid tumor such as melanoma, head and neck, liver or kidney cancer. This CDR3 reads CASSKRTSASPNTGELFF. Written as DNA, the CDR3 is TGTGCCAGTAGTAAACGGACTAGCGCGTCCCCGAACACCGGGGAGCTGTTTTTT.